Described below is a single T cell receptor beta chain sequence and its context. Antigen specificity is unknown. The sample has other DNA sequences that encode this CDR3 too. These data come from a study of shared clonotypes between healthy human individuals. Findings and caveats of the study: On the whole, naive subsets had larger estimated richness than memory subsets had.

CD8 cells classed as naive were CD45RO-negative and positively selected for CCR7, excluding terminally differentiated effector memory CD45RA+ cells. With 3 bases clipped from V and 0 bases from J, the junction kept 4 bases outside the gene matches. The CDR3 is 15 amino acids. The germline gives CDR1 SEHNR, CDR2 FQNEAQ (reference sequence). Every immunoSEQ plate was one replicate of a subset's evenly spread DNA. Per the authors' pipeline: Filtering differed since immunoSEQ provided only junctions, with no quality scores. Sequencing used immunoSEQ multiplex PCR; TCRdb keeps in-frame clones, though not all of them. V, J and clone size reflect that table, while D and trimming were determined from the DNA. The data hold roughly 600,000 clones, with about 98% observed a single time.

This TCR came from a man aged 30 to 45 in good health. Sample: naive CD8+ T cells sorted from blood. The chain employs TRBV7-9 and TRBJ2-7, with 8 nucleotides matching TRBD2. The DNA of the CDR3 is TGTGCCAGCAGCTTGGGGGGGACTAGCTCCTACGAGCAGTACTTC. Its protein is CASSLGGTSSYEQYF.